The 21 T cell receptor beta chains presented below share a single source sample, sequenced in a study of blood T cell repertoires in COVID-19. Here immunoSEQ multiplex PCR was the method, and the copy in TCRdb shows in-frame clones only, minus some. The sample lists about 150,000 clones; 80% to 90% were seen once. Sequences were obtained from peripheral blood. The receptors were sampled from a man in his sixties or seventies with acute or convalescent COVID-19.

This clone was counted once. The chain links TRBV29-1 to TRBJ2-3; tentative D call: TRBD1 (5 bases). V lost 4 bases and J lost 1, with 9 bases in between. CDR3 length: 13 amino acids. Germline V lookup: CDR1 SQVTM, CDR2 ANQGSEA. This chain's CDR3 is CSVGVGGTDTQYF. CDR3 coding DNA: TGCAGCGTTGGAGTAGGGGGCACAGATACGCAGTATTTT.

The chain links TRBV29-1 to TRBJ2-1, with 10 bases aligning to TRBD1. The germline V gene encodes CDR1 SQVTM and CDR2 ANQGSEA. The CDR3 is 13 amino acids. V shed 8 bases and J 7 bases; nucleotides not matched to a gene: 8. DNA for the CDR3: TGCAGCTGCGGACAGGGGGTATGGAATGAGCAGTTCTTC. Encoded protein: CSCGQGVWNEQFF.

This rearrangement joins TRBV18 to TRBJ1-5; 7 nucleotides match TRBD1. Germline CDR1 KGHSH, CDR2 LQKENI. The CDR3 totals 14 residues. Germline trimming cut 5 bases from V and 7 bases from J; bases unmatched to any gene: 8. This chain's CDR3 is CASSEDRAWQPQHF. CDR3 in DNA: TGTGCCAGCTCAGAAGACAGGGCTTGGCAGCCCCAGCATTTT.

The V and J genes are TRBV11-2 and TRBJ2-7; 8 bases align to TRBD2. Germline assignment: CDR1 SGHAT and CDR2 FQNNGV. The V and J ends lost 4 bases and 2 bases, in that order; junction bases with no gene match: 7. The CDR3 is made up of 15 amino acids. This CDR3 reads CASSWPGLGTYEQYF. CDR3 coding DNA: TGTGCCAGCAGCTGGCCGGGACTAGGCACCTACGAGCAGTACTTC. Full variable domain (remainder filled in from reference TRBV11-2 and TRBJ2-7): EAGVAQSPRYKIIEKRQSVAFWCNPISGHATLYWYQQILGQGPKLLIQFQNNGVVDDSQLPKDRFSAERLKGVDSTLKIQPAKLEDSAVYLCASSWPGLGTYEQYFGPGTRLTVT.

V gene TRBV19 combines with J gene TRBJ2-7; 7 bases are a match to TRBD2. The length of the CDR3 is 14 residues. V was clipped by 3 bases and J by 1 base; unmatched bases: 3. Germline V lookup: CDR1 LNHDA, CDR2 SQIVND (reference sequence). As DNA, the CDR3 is TGTGCCAGTAGTATGGGGAGGGCTTCCTACGAGCAGTACTTC. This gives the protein CASSMGRASYEQYF.

Here the CDR3 DNA reads TGCGCCAGCAGCCCGGACAGGGTATACGAGCAGTACTTC. This encodes CASSPDRVYEQYF. The genes are TRBV5-1 and TRBJ2-7; 8 bases match TRBD1. CDR3 length equals 13 residues. The trim removed 4 bases at V and 4 bases at J, leaving 4 bases unmatched. Germline lookup yields CDR1 SGHRS and CDR2 YFSETQ.

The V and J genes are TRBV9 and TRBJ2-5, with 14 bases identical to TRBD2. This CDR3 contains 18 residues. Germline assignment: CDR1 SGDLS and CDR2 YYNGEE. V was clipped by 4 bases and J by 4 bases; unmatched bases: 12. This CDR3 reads CASSPTNRLAGGRETQYF. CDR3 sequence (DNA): TGTGCCAGCAGCCCCACCAACAGACTAGCGGGAGGGCGAGAGACCCAGTACTTC.

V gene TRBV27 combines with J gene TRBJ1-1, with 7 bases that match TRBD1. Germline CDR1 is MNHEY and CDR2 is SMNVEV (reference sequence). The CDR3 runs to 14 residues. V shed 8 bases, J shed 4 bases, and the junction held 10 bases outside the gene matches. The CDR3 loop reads CASGHRGVGTEAFF. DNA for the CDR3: TGTGCCAGCGGTCACAGGGGAGTGGGCACTGAAGCTTTCTTT.

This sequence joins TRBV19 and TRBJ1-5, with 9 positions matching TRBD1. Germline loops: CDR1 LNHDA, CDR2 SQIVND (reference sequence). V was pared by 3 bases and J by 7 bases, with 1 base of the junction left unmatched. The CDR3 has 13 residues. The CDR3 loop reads CASSIDRGQPQHF. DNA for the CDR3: TGTGCCAGTAGTATCGACAGGGGGCAGCCCCAGCATTTT. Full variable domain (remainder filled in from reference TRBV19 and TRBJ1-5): DGGITQSPKYLFRKEGQNVTLSCEQNLNHDAMYWYRQDPGQGLRLIYYSQIVNDFQKGDIAEGYSVSREKKESFPLTVTSAQKNPTAFYLCASSIDRGQPQHFGDGTRLSIL.

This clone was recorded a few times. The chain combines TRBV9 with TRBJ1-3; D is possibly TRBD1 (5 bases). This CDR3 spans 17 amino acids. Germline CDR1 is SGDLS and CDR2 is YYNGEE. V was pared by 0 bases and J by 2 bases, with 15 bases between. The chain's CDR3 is CASSVALIGGAGNTIYF. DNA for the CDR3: TGTGCCAGCAGCGTAGCCCTCATCGGGGGGGCTGGAAACACCATATATTTT.

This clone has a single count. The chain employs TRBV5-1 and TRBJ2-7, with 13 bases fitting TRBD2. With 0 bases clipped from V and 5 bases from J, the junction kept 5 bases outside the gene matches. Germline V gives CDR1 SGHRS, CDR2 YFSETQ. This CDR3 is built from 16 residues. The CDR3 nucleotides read TGCGCCAGCAGCTTGGAAAGGACTAGCGGGAGTAACGAGCAGTACTTC. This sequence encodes CASSLERTSGSNEQYF.

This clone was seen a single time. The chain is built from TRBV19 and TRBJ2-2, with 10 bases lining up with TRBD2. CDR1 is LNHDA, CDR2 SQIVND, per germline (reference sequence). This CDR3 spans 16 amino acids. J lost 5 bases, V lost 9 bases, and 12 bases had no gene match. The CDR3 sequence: CASFDVLAGETGELFF. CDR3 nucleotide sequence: TGTGCCAGCTTCGACGTTCTAGCGGGAGAGACCGGGGAGCTGTTTTTT.

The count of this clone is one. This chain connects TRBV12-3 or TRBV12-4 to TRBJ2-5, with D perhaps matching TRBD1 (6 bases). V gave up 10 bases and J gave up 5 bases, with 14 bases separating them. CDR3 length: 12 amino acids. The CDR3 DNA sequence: TGTGCCAACCTAGGGGGTTGGGAGACCCAGTACTTC. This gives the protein CANLGGWETQYF.

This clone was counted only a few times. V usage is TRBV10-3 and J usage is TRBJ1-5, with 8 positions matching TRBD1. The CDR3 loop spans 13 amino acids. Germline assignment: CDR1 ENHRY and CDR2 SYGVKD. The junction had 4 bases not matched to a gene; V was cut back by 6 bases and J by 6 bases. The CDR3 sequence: CAISPGQGQPQHF. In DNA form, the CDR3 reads TGTGCCATCAGCCCCGGACAGGGTCAGCCCCAGCATTTT.

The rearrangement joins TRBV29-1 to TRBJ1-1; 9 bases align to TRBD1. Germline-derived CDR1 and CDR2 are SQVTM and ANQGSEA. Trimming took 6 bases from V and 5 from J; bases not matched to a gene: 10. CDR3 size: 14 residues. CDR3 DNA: TGCAGCGTGATCCCACAGGGGGCTGGGACTGAAGCTTTCTTT. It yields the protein CSVIPQGAGTEAFF. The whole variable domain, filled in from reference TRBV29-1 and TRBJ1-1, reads SAVISQKPSRDICQRGTSLTIQCQVDSQVTMMFWYRQQPGQSLTLIATANQGSEATYESGFVIDKFPISRPNLTFSTLTVSNMSPEDSSIYLCSVIPQGAGTEAFFGQGTRLTVV.

CDR3 coding DNA: TGTGCCAGCAGTATGGGGACATTCACTGAAGCTTTCTTT. Protein: CASSMGTFTEAFF. The chain employs TRBV6-4 and TRBJ1-1; the D gene is possibly TRBD1 (6 bases). Trimming removed 5 bases at V and 4 bases at J, with 11 bases between. Germline V gene sequence: CDR1 MRHNA, CDR2 SNTAGT. The CDR3 spans 13 residues.

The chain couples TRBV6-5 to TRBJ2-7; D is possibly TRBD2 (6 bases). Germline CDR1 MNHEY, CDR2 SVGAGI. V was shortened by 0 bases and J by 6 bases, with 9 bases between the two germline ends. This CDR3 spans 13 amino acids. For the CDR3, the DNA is TGTGCCAGCAGTTACTCGACGGGGGTCGAGCAGTACTTC. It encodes CASSYSTGVEQYF.

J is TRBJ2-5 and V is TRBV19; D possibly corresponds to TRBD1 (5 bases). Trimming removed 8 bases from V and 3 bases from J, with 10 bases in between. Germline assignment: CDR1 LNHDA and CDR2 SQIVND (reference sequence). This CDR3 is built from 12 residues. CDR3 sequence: CASLGEEETQYF. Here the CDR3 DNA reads TGTGCCAGTCTAGGGGAAGAAGAGACCCAGTACTTC.

This CDR3 reads CASSEAGVGETQYF. DNA of the CDR3: TGTGCCAGCAGTGAAGCAGGGGTCGGTGAGACCCAGTACTTC. The chain recombines TRBV2 with TRBJ2-5; TRBD1 might be the D (5 bases). The CDR3 has 14 residues. The germline gives CDR1 SNHLY, CDR2 FYNNEI. Trimming stripped 0 bases from V and 5 bases from J, with 10 bases between.

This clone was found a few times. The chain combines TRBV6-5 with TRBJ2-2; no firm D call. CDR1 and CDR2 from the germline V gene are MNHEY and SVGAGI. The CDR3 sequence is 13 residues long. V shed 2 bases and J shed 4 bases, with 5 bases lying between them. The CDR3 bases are TGTGCCAGCAGTTACGTGAGCACCGGGGAGCTGTTTTTT. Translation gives CASSYVSTGELFF.

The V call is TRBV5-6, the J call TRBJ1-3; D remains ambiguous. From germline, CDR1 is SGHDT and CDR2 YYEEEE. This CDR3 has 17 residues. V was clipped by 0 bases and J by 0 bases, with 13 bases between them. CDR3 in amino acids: CASSLGPPAHSGNTIYF. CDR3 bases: TGTGCCAGCAGCTTGGGTCCCCCCGCGCACTCTGGAAACACCATATATTTT.